This TCR beta chain was obtained from a study of T-cell reconstitution after alpha-beta-depleted transplantation in children. The library targeted TCRbeta and was prepared with unique molecular identifiers. Each CDR3 protein gets one entry after TCRdb re-called the PCR reads with MiXCR. In the table there are 300,000 to 400,000 distinct CDR3 sequences, approximately 12% of which are singletons. The CDR3 length is 16 residues. In germline, CDR1 is SGHRS, CDR2 YFSETQ. Trimming took 3 bases from V and 4 from J, leaving 14 bases between them. The V call is TRBV5-1, the J call TRBJ2-6; D is possibly TRBD1 or TRBD2 (5 bases each). This clonotype was sampled from a human donor who donated a stem cell graft to a child with Fanconi anemia. Sequencing was performed on PBMCs, taken from the stem cell graft. The CDR3 nucleotides read TGCGCCAGCAGCTCGAGTTCAGGGACCGGGGCCAACGTCCTGACTTTC. Translating it yields CASSSSSGTGANVLTF.